The following is a T cell receptor (beta chain) sequence with its context. Its antigen remains unidentified. The data were obtained in a study of CXCR3-negative and CXCR3-positive naive CD8 T cells. Study-wide background: Collectively, the libraries yielded roughly 150 million TRB reads in total, at about 1.5 +/- 0.3 million per library.

This CDR3 is 17 amino acids long. The libraries of TRB cDNA were constructed through 5' RACE using UMI labels. TCRdb re-called the 5' RACE reads; one entry per CDR3 protein, DNA not given. The sample data list some 140,000 distinct CDR3 sequences. Study-wide results and caveats: Naive subsets had comparable surface CD5, so TRB CDR3 properties gauged TCR strength. Naive cells that were CXCR3-negative or CXCR3-positive used TRBV-TRBJ genes alike, while memory cells diverged. Relative to CXCR3-negative naive cells, CXCR3-positive naive cells had more hydrophobic TRB CDR3s. CXCR3 expression dropped partially after cryopreservation, and most assays relied on fresh PBMCs.

This TCR came from a human donor in good health. Some clones in this sample may be carry-over from other donors' samples. Material: naive CXCR3+ CD8+ T cells from blood. Subset of the sample: CD45RO-CCR7+CD27+CD95- naive CD8+ T cells expressing CXCR3 (TNR3+). The rearrangement links TRBV21-1 to TRBJ1-2; the D call from TCRdb, TRBD1, cannot be confirmed without DNA. TRBV21-1 is a pseudogene. CDR3 residues: CASSMRAGGPPVCGYTF.